What follows is one T cell receptor (beta chain) and its context. Antigen unknown. Primers for the PCR totalled 60 Vbeta and 13 Jbeta. Sequencing used immunoSEQ multiplex PCR; TCRdb keeps in-frame clones, though not all of them. The listing records 100,000 to 150,000 clones. The sample comes from a study of cytomegalovirus exposure and HLA in healthy donors. The study, taken as a whole, reports: When analyzed later, a missense DCLRE1C variant was found to be linked to TCR beta V- and J-gene trimming. Published work reported that the classifier diagnosed cytomegalovirus status with high specificity and sensitivity. The listing of about 150 TCR beta chains classed them as cytomegalovirus-associated.

CDR1 SGHDN and CDR2 FVKESK come from the germline V gene. The CDR3 extends over 16 amino acids. The J segment lost 2 bases and the V segment lost 3 bases, leaving 5 bases of the junction unmatched. Source material: PBMCs. This sequence was found in a man aged 18 to 29 in good health and CMV-seronegative. V and J are TRBV14 and TRBJ2-3; 10 bases map to TRBD2. CDR3 bases: TGTGCCAGCAGCCACGAACTAGCGGGACACACAGATACGCAGTATTTT. Residues: CASSHELAGHTDTQYF.